This passage covers 15 T cell receptor beta chains from one sample sequenced in a study of OX40 agonist ivuxolimab in advanced cancers. Repertoires were generated with immunoSEQ multiplex PCR, while TCRdb's copy carries only in-frame clones and drops some. The table lists 60,000 or so clones, roughly 88% of them singletons. The input for sequencing was CD4+ or CD8+ T cells sorted from blood, taken in a trial of the OX40 agonist ivuxolimab. The source of these receptors is an adult with an advanced solid tumor such as melanoma, head and neck, liver or kidney cancer.

The chain recombines TRBV7-3 with TRBJ1-1; D remains unclear. Germline values: CDR1 SGHTA, CDR2 FQGTGA. This CDR3 comprises 11 residues. V lost 3 bases and J 7 bases, leaving 6 bases between the germline ends. The CDR3 nucleotides read TGTGCCAGCAGCTTGGGCAGTGAAGCTTTCTTT. It translates to CASSLGSEAFF.

V usage is TRBV7-9 and J usage is TRBJ1-1; D gene ambiguous. Per the germline V gene, CDR1 is SEHNR and CDR2 is FQNEAQ (reference sequence). The CDR3 consists of 12 residues. Trimming cost V 0 bases and J 11 bases, with 10 bases left between them. The DNA of the CDR3 is TGTGCCAGCAGCTTAGCAGTCGTCGGGGCTTTCTTT. It codes for CASSLAVVGAFF.

This chain uses TRBV7-6 with TRBJ2-1; D possibly matches TRBD1 or TRBD2 (5 bases each). The CDR3 contains 16 residues. Germline V CDR1 and CDR2: SGHVS, FNYEAQ. V lost 5 bases and J lost 6, with 20 bases in between. The CDR3 DNA is TGTGCCAGCAGCCCATATCGTGGGGGAATGGGCAATGAGCAGTTCTTC. Its protein product is CASSPYRGGMGNEQFF. Full variable domain (missing parts from reference TRBV7-6 and TRBJ2-1): GAGVSQSPRYKVTKRGQDVALRCDPISGHVSLYWYRQALGQGPEFLTYFNYEAQQDKSGLPNDRFSAERPEGSISTLTIQRTEQRDSAMYRCASSPYRGGMGNEQFFGPGTRLTVL.

The gene calls are TRBV5-6 and TRBJ1-1, with D tentatively TRBD1 (5 bases). Germline CDR1 SGHDT, CDR2 YYEEEE. V was pared by 5 bases and J by 6 bases, with 23 bases between. The CDR3 totals 16 residues. CDR3 loop: CASSIRGLPPGPEAFF. In DNA form, the CDR3 reads TGTGCCAGCAGTATCCGGGGCCTACCTCCTGGCCCTGAAGCTTTCTTT. The entire variable domain, with the rest obtained from reference TRBV5-6 and TRBJ1-1, is as follows: DAGVTQSPTHLIKTRGQQVTLRCSPKSGHDTVSWYQQALGQGPQFIFQYYEEEERQRGNFPDRFSGHQFPNYSSELNVNALLLGDSALYLCASSIRGLPPGPEAFFGQGTRLTVV.

V gene TRBV19 combines with J gene TRBJ2-7; a possible D gene is TRBD1 (6 bases). The germline V and J ends were trimmed by 4 bases and 3 bases, with 10 bases remaining between them. The CDR3 totals 13 residues. Per germline, CDR1 LNHDA and CDR2 SQIVND (reference sequence). Here the CDR3 reads CASSTGHLYEQYF. The CDR3 DNA reads as TGTGCCAGTAGTACGGGACATCTCTACGAGCAGTACTTC.

V usage is TRBV12-5 and J usage is TRBJ2-7, with TRBD1 identical over 8 bases. J lost 6 bases, V lost 1 base, and 8 bases had no gene match. The CDR3 extends over 15 amino acids. The germline V gene has CDR1 LGHNT and CDR2 FRNRAP. CDR3 sequence: CASGLGGQGEIEQYF. CDR3 DNA sequence: TGTGCTAGTGGTTTGGGTGGACAGGGTGAAATCGAGCAGTACTTC.

The rearrangement links TRBV30 to TRBJ1-5, with 7 bases identical to TRBD1. The CDR3 is 14 residues long. V lost 3 bases, J lost 4 bases, and 6 bases stayed unmatched. Germline V gene lookup returns CDR1 GTSNPN and CDR2 SVGIG (reference sequence). The CDR3 loop is CAWSLGQTNQPQHF. The CDR3 coding sequence is TGTGCCTGGAGCTTGGGACAGACTAATCAGCCCCAGCATTTT. The full variable domain, in which reference TRBV30 and TRBJ1-5 provide the parts outside the CDR3, is SQTIHQWPATLVQPVGSPLSLECTVEGTSNPNLYWYRQAAGRGLQLLFYSVGIGQISSEVPQNLSASRPQDRQFILSSKKLLLSDSGFYLCAWSLGQTNQPQHFGDGTRLSIL.

A remark on this clone: Different DNA sequences within this sample yield the same CDR3. The rearrangement joins TRBV9 to TRBJ2-1, with TRBD2 as a possible D gene (5 bases). This CDR3 has 12 residues. The germline CDR1 and CDR2 sequences are SGDLS and YYNGEE. Trimming shortened V by 0 bases and J by 9 bases, and 7 bases separated the two germline ends. This chain's CDR3 is CASSVVGGEQFF. DNA for the CDR3: TGTGCCAGCAGCGTAGTAGGAGGTGAGCAGTTCTTC. Full variable domain (missing parts from reference TRBV9 and TRBJ2-1): DSGVTQTPKHLITATGQRVTLRCSPRSGDLSVYWYQQSLDQGLQFLIQYYNGEERAKGNILERFSAQQFPDLHSELNLSSLELGDSALYFCASSVVGGEQFFGPGTRLTVL.

This clone has a handful of counts. The J gene is TRBJ2-7, the V gene TRBV6-5; the D gene is possibly TRBD1 (5 bases). Germline assignment: CDR1 MNHEY and CDR2 SVGAGI. Trimming left V 6 bases short and J 4 bases short, with 10 bases between. The CDR3 is 12 residues long. The CDR3 sequence is CASRAPGYEQYF. CDR3 nucleotides: TGTGCCAGCAGAGCCCCAGGGTACGAGCAGTACTTC.

The chain couples TRBV2 to TRBJ1-3; TRBD1 might be the D (5 bases). There are 15 residues in the CDR3. In germline, CDR1 is SNHLY, CDR2 FYNNEI. V was shortened by 6 bases and J by 0 bases, with 12 bases between the two germline ends. The DNA of the CDR3 is TGTGCCAGCAGGGGTCCGGGGGGCTCTGGAAACACCATATATTTT. Its protein product is CASRGPGGSGNTIYF.

This chain uses TRBV29-1 with TRBJ2-1; a possible D gene is TRBD2 (7 bases). V was shortened by 7 bases and J by 0 bases, with 16 bases between the two germline ends. The CDR3 loop spans 15 amino acids. The germline V gene encodes CDR1 SQVTM and CDR2 ANQGSEA. The CDR3 is CSAEGGTSSYNEQFF. The CDR3 DNA reads as TGCAGCGCTGAGGGGGGGACATCCTCCTACAATGAGCAGTTCTTC.

The V and J genes are TRBV4-1 and TRBJ2-7; weak D call: TRBD2 (5 bases). V was trimmed by 4 bases and J by 6 bases, leaving 13 bases between them. The CDR3 length is 13 residues. The germline CDR1 and CDR2 sequences are MGHRA and YSYEKL. The CDR3 loop reads CASSPGKGLEQYF. CDR3 DNA sequence: TGCGCCAGCAGCCCGGGGAAAGGCCTCGAGCAGTACTTC.

V gene TRBV4-1 combines with J gene TRBJ1-4; possible D gene TRBD1, 5 bases. With 6 bases removed from V and 8 bases from J, the gap between germline ends came to 22 bases. CDR1 and CDR2 from the germline V gene are MGHRA and YSYEKL. This CDR3 region has 16 residues. CDR3 residues: CASSWIFGDSKEKLFF. The CDR3 DNA is TGCGCCAGCAGTTGGATTTTCGGAGACAGCAAGGAAAAACTGTTTTTT.

The genes are TRBV6-5 and TRBJ2-7, with D possibly being TRBD1 (6 bases). There are 14 residues in the CDR3. V was shortened by 1 base and J by 3 bases, with 10 bases between the two germline ends. Germline assignment: CDR1 MNHEY and CDR2 SVGAGI. CDR3 coding DNA: TGTGCCAGCAGTTACTTTCCAGGGGACTACGAGCAGTACTTC. Its protein is CASSYFPGDYEQYF.

The chain joins TRBV10-3 to TRBJ1-1; 9 bases align to TRBD1. This CDR3 is built from 13 residues. The trim removed 10 bases at V and 11 bases at J, leaving 14 bases unmatched. CDR1 ENHRY and CDR2 SYGVKD come from the germline V gene. Written as DNA, the CDR3 is TGTGCCACCGAAGACCTTACAGGGGGCATCGCTTTCTTT. Residues: CATEDLTGGIAFF.